The 5 T cell receptor beta chains reported below all come from one sample, sequenced in a study of metastatic and nonmetastatic thyroid tumors. All patients were untreated before thyroid surgery. TCRdb re-processed the PCR reads through MiXCR. The sample contains about 92,000 clones, 15% of which appear only once. Sequencing used blood. The receptors were gathered from a female donor with papillary thyroid cancer or a benign thyroid nodule (not recorded which). Some clones in this sample may be carry-over from other donors' samples.

The V and J genes are TRBV6-2 or TRBV6-3 and TRBJ2-1, with 8 bases identical to TRBD2. J lost 13 bases, V lost 0 bases, and 2 bases had no gene match. Germline-derived CDR1 and CDR2 are MNHEY and SVGEGT. The length of the CDR3 is 12 residues. The CDR3 sequence is CASSYSGTRQFF. The CDR3 DNA reads as TGTGCCAGCAGTTACTCCGGGACTAGACAGTTCTTC.

This clone has just a few counts. This clone may be a read error of a much larger clone one base away. V is TRBV7-8 and J is TRBJ2-5; maybe TRBD1 (5 bases). Germline lookup yields CDR1 SGHVS and CDR2 FQNEAQ. The length of the CDR3 is 12 residues. The DNA of the CDR3 is TGTGCCAGCAGCTTCGGACAAGAGACCCGGTACTTC. Encoded protein: CASSFGQETRYF. The full variable domain, completed using reference TRBV7-8 and TRBJ2-5, is GAGVSQSPRYKVAKRGQDVALRCDPISGHVSLFWYQQALGQGPEFLTYFQNEAQLDKSGLPSDRFFAERPEGSVSTLKIQRTQQEDSAVYLCASSFGQETRYFGPGTRLLVL.

This clone has at least ten counts. The CDR3 is CASSLGPTNTEAFF. For the CDR3, the DNA is TGTGCCAGCAGTCTGGGACCAACGAACACTGAAGCTTTCTTT. This chain links TRBV5-6 with TRBJ1-1; D is perhaps TRBD1 (5 bases). The CDR3 has 14 amino acids. The V gene lost 5 bases and the J gene lost 1 base, with 12 bases spanning the gap. Germline-derived CDR1 and CDR2 are SGHDT and YYEEEE.

This clone was seen many times. The gene calls are TRBV11-2 and TRBJ1-3, with 12 bases matching TRBD1. The V gene end was trimmed by 4 bases and the J gene end by 7 bases; junction bases not matched to a gene: 8. This CDR3 spans 16 amino acids. Germline V gene lookup returns CDR1 SGHAT and CDR2 FQNNGV. CDR3 protein: CASSYGTGGAGNTIYF. The CDR3, as DNA: TGTGCCAGCAGCTACGGGACAGGGGGCGCAGGGAACACCATATATTTT.

The chain combines TRBV28 with TRBJ2-7; TRBD1 might be the D (6 bases). The CDR3 has 15 amino acids. CDR1 MDHEN and CDR2 SYDVKM come from the germline V gene. V was pared by 8 bases and J by 3 bases, with 20 bases between. Here the CDR3 DNA reads TGTGCCAGCCGCAGGGGCAAGGGGGTCCTCTACGAGCAGTACTTC. Its protein product is CASRRGKGVLYEQYF.